The source of this T cell receptor (beta chain) is a study of metastatic and nonmetastatic thyroid tumors. Across the study: Where malignant and benign thyroid patients were concerned, repertoires were compared across blood and tumor or nodule tissue. General observations from the study: In blood and tumor, TCR beta diversity was reportedly significantly higher in malignant thyroid tumors than in benign nodules.

As handled by the study authors: To classify distant metastasis in papillary thyroid cancer, a model was built from CDR3 differences across clinicopathological groups. TCRdb re-called clones from the PCR reads using MiXCR. TCRdb's processing, not the authors' own work, is the source of the V and J calls. This sample has about 8,600 clones, with around 28% found just once. Each patient went into thyroid surgery without having received any treatment. The CDR3 length is 13 residues. Germline V CDR1 and CDR2: SSHAT, FNYEAQ (reference sequence). In the case of this clone: Antigen unknown. Germline and junction disagree at one end, which may indicate a read error.

Sample: adjacent normal tissue. The sequence was obtained from a female donor with papillary thyroid cancer or a benign thyroid nodule (not recorded which). Some clones in this sample may be carry-over from other donors' samples. The chain recombines TRBV7-7 with TRBJ2-5, with unresolved D. The chain's CDR3 is CASSYGPAETQYF. The CDR3 region has the DNA TGTGCTAGCAGCTACGGGCCAGCAGAGACCCAGTACTTC. The whole variable domain, filled in from reference TRBV7-7 and TRBJ2-5, reads GAGVSQSPRYKVTKRGQDVTLRCDPISSHATLYWYQQALGQGPEFLTYFNYEAQPDKSGLPSDRFSAERPEGSISTLTIQRTEQRDSAMYRCASSYGPAETQYFGPGTRLLVL.